This passage covers 4 T cell receptor beta chains from one sample sequenced in a study of T cell changes during pregnancy in multiple sclerosis. Libraries were prepared by immunoSEQ multiplex PCR; TCRdb keeps only in-frame clonotypes and omits some of them. The profile shows tens of thousands of clones, under 95% of them singletons. The sequenced sample was peripheral blood, obtained before pregnancy. The receptors here all came from a female donor with multiple sclerosis, enrolled in a pregnancy study.

This clone appeared a single time. V gene TRBV18 combines with J gene TRBJ2-3; TRBD2 agrees at 9 bases. The V gene end was trimmed by 3 bases and the J gene end by 3 bases; junction bases not matched to a gene: 4. The germline V gene has CDR1 KGHSH and CDR2 LQKENI. CDR3 size: 15 residues. The CDR3 spells CASSPGLAVTDTQYF. The DNA of the CDR3 is TGTGCCAGCTCACCGGGACTAGCAGTGACAGATACGCAGTATTTT. The full variable domain, rest sourced from reference TRBV18 and TRBJ2-3, is NAGVMQNPRHLVRRRGQEARLRCSPMKGHSHVYWYRQLPEEGLKFMVYLQKENIIDESGMPKERFSAEFPKEGPSILRIQQVVRGDSAAYFCASSPGLAVTDTQYFGPGTRLTVL.

The chain links TRBV14 to TRBJ2-7, with TRBD1 matching over 9 bases. The CDR3 runs to 15 residues. CDR1 is SGHDN and CDR2 is FVKESK in the germline V gene. After removal of 3 bases from V and 3 bases from J, the junction contained 6 bases not matched to a gene. The chain's CDR3 is CASSHPDRGNYEQYF. In nucleotides, the CDR3 is TGTGCCAGCAGCCATCCGGACAGGGGTAACTACGAGCAGTACTTC.

The V call is TRBV29-1, the J call TRBJ1-2, with a weak D call TRBD1 (6 bases). The CDR3 has 12 residues. Germline values: CDR1 SQVTM, CDR2 ANQGSEA. Between the trimmed V and J ends, which lost 7 bases and 4 bases, there was a span of 13 bases. CDR3 sequence: CSANGTPYGYTF. Written as DNA, the CDR3 is TGCAGCGCCAACGGGACACCCTATGGCTACACCTTC. Combining the CDR3 with reference TRBV29-1 and TRBJ1-2 gives the whole variable domain SAVISQKPSRDICQRGTSLTIQCQVDSQVTMMFWYRQQPGQSLTLIATANQGSEATYESGFVIDKFPISRPNLTFSTLTVSNMSPEDSSIYLCSANGTPYGYTFGSGTRLTVV.

CDR3 protein: CASSFASEQYF. Written as DNA, the CDR3 is TGTGCCAGCAGCTTTGCTAGTGAGCAGTACTTC. V and J are TRBV5-8 and TRBJ2-7; D remains unclear. Germline CDR1 SGHTS, CDR2 YDEGEE. This CDR3 spans 11 amino acids. V was trimmed by 2 bases and J by 7 bases, leaving 7 bases between them.